This T cell receptor beta chain came from a study of CD8 T cells in ankylosing spondylitis. Study findings and constraints: Clones linked with disease were CD8+ and fairly uncommon in the peripheral blood. Disease-linked clones were reportedly significantly enriched in matched ankylosing spondylitis synovial fluid.

This clonotype was counted between two and nine times. The antigen is not known. V was trimmed by 4 bases and J by 4 bases, leaving 15 bases between them. From germline, CDR1 is ENHRY and CDR2 SYGVKD. The CDR3 has 15 residues. TCRdb processed the 5' RACE reads anew with MiXCR; each CDR3 protein has one entry. Counted here are 250,000 to 350,000 distinct CDR3 sequences, 20% occurring once; the ten biggest clones make up under 8.5%. Input material: blood, either unsorted or a sorted T cell fraction (not recorded which). This sequence was found in a male donor with ankylosing spondylitis or in good health (not recorded which). The gene calls are TRBV10-3 and TRBJ2-3; D remains ambiguous. This chain's CDR3 is CAISGSLNDADTQYF. CDR3 coding DNA: TGTGCCATCAGTGGATCCTTAAATGATGCAGATACGCAGTATTTT.